Listed below are T cell receptor beta chains from one sample, sequenced in a study of shared clonotypes between healthy human individuals. Assay used: immunoSEQ multiplex PCR; TCRdb lists only in-frame clones, some missing. The data contain approximately 2,000,000 clones, roughly 93% of them singletons. Sequenced: naive CD8+ T cells from PBMCs. These receptors were collected from a man aged 18-30 years in good health. Some clones in this sample may be carry-over from other donors' samples. Both conserved end residues are part of each CDR3.

v_gene	j_gene	CDR3aa
TRBV25-1	TRBJ2-7	CASSESGASGSYEQYF
TRBV7-9	TRBJ1-2	CASSGAEYGYTF
TRBV5-1	TRBJ2-7	CASSFGYRGSYEQYF
TRBV5-4	TRBJ2-7	CASSSPGRDVGQQYF
TRBV29-1	TRBJ2-1	CSVGTSDPYNEQFF
TRBV27	TRBJ2-7	CASGTLDSLYEQYF
TRBV27	TRBJ1-1	CASSPREGISRTEAFF
TRBV6-5	TRBJ1-1	CASSPMTSTNTEAFF
TRBV28	TRBJ2-1	CASSLSRYNEQFF
TRBV7-9	TRBJ2-7	CASSRGDSSSYEQYF
TRBV4-1	TRBJ1-1	CASSQSPNTEAFF
TRBV4-1	TRBJ1-2	CASSQDPATLYGSTF
TRBV6-5	TRBJ1-2	CASSYYVAGDGYTF
TRBV6-5	TRBJ2-7	CASTSGTSYEQYF
TRBV30	TRBJ2-2	CASAGQNTGELFF
TRBV27	TRBJ2-7	CASSLCRLLAREQYF
TRBV2	TRBJ1-1	CASKRGPGTEAFF
TRBV5-6	TRBJ1-3	CASSPPFQGLGSGNTIYF
TRBV6-5	TRBJ2-5	CASSLSGGQETQYF
TRBV12-5	TRBJ2-2	CASGRAINGELFF
TRBV27	TRBJ2-1	CASSLHLALYEQFF
TRBV6-4	TRBJ1-6	CASSRRGDSPLHF
TRBV9	TRBJ2-7	CASNTGGATYEQYF
TRBV4-1	TRBJ2-1	CASSQDATYNEQFF
TRBV29-1	TRBJ2-7	CSVGGRTYEQYF
TRBV19	TRBJ1-1	CASTFLPQATNTEAFF
TRBV7-7	TRBJ1-1	CASSPDLGATEAFF
TRBV4-1	TRBJ2-3	CASSQVGLAGAGYTDTQYF
TRBV9	TRBJ2-5	CASSGGTSGLGETQYF
TRBV27	TRBJ1-1	CASSLTNPGKAFF
TRBV19	TRBJ2-5	CASSNRDRVSETQYF
TRBV7-9	TRBJ2-7	CASSLRDGAYEQYF
TRBV6-7	TRBJ1-2	CASSYPGGERDRAQYGYTF
TRBV7-3	TRBJ2-1	CASTPSGGSFAEQFF
TRBV7-2	-	CASSLRRDYEQYF
TRBV2	TRBJ1-1	CASSVPTGGGTEAFF
TRBV7-7	TRBJ2-1	CASSSNLVGQNPYNEQFF
TRBV5-5	TRBJ1-1	CASSRFGAETEAFF
TRBV5-1	TRBJ2-7	CASSLAGTPYEQYF
TRBV7-9	TRBJ2-7	CASSFPLAGLYSYEQYF
TRBV19	TRBJ2-3	CASSMKGATDTQYF
TRBV30	TRBJ2-7	CAWSPRGDREDEQYF
TRBV7-9	TRBJ1-6	CASSYLTGPSPLHF
TRBV11-2	TRBJ2-1	CASSLVLIGLSYNEQFF
TRBV6-5	TRBJ2-7	CASSYSSGTRSYEQYF
TRBV9	TRBJ2-2	CASSPGTGELFF
TRBV19	TRBJ2-1	CASIPPGGFPQFF
TRBV7-3	TRBJ1-2	CASRTTGRGVGNYGYTF
TRBV2	TRBJ1-4	CASSEVQGEGEKLFF
TRBV11-1	TRBJ2-1	CASSLTPIGAGPSQASQFF